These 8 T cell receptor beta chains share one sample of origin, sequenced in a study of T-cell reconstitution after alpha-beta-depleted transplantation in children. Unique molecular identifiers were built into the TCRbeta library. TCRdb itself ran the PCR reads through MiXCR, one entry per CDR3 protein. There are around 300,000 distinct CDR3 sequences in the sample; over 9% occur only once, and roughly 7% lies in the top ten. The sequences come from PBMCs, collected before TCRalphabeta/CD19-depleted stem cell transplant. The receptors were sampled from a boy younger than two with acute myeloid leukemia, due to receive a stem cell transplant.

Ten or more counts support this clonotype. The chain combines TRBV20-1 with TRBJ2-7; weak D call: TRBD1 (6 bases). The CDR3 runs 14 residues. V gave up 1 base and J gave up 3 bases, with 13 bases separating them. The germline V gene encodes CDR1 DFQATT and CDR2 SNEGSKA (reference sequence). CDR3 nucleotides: TGCAGTGCTAGAGGTATGGACAGAAACTACGAGCAGTACTTC. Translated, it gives CSARGMDRNYEQYF.

The CDR3 coding sequence is TGTGCCAGCGGGTCCCCCCCCTCTAGCGGGATCTCTGGGGCCAACGTCCTGACTTTC. This codes for CASGSPPSSGISGANVLTF. The chain uses TRBV3-1 and TRBJ2-6; 9 nucleotides match TRBD2. V was pared by 8 bases and J by 0 bases, with 14 bases of the junction left unmatched. Germline CDR1 is LGHDT and CDR2 is YNNKEL (reference sequence). The CDR3 length is 19 residues.

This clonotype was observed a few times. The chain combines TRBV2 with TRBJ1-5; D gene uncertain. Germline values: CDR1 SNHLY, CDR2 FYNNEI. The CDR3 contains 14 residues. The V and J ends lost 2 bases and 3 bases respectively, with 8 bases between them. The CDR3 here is CASSETEPNQPQHF. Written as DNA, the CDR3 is TGTGCCAGCAGTGAAACAGAGCCCAATCAGCCCCAGCATTTT.

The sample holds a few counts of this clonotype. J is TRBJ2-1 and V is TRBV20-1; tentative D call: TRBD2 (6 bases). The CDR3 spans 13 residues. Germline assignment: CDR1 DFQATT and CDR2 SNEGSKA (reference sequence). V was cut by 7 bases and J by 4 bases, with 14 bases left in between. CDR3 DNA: TGCAGTGGGGTTCGGGCGGGATACAATGAGCAGTTCTTC. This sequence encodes CSGVRAGYNEQFF.

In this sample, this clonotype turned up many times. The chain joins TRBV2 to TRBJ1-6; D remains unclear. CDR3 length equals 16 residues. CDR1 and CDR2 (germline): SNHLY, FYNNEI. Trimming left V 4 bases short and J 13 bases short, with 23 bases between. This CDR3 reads CASSVPRVLAEAPLHF. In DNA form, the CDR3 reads TGTGCCAGCAGTGTCCCGCGGGTCCTTGCGGAAGCTCCCCTCCACTTT.

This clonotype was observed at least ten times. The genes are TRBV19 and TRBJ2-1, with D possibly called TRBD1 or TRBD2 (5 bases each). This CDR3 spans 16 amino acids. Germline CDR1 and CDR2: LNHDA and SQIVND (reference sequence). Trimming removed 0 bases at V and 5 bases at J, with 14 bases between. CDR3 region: CASSIDLWDLDNEQFF. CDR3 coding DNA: TGTGCCAGTAGTATAGATCTATGGGACCTCGACAATGAGCAGTTCTTC.

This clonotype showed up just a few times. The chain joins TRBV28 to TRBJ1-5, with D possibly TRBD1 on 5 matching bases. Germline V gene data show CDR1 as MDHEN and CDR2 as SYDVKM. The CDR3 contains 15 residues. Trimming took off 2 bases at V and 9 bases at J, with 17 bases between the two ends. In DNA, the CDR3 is TGTGCCAGCAGTTTACGGGACGCCGGAGCGCGGCCCCAGCATTTT. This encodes CASSLRDAGARPQHF.

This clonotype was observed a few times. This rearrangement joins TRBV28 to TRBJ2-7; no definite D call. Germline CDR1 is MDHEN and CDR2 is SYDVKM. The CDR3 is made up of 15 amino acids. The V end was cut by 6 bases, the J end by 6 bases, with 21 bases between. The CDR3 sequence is CASSSMDRSRFEQYF. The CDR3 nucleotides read TGTGCCAGCAGCTCCATGGATCGCTCCCGTTTCGAGCAGTACTTC.